These T cell receptor beta chains were read from a single sample in a study of CD8 T cells in Susac syndrome. TCRdb recomputed calls from the immunoSEQ multiplex PCR reads with MiXCR, one row per CDR3 protein. The sample records hundreds of thousands of distinct CDR3 sequences, roughly 85% being singletons. Sequencing input: CD8+ T cells from PBMCs. The receptor source for this set is a human donor with multiple sclerosis. Both conserved end residues are part of each CDR3. Each record gives: clone size, V gene, J gene, D gene, CDR3 DNA, CDR3 protein. The D gene is left open where the match is weak. Size values are once, few and many counts, or a class for expanded clones, and some rows have none.

>NA|TRBV7-9|TRBJ2-2|NA
TGTGCCAGCACCCCGTTAGGGACGGCGAACACCGGGGAGCTGTTTTTT
CASTPLGTANTGELFF
>NA|TRBV20-1|TRBJ2-7|TRBD1
TGCAGTGCCGAGACAGGGCGATCCTACGAGCAGTACTTC
CSAETGRSYEQYF
>NA|TRBV20-1|TRBJ2-5|TRBD1
TGCAGTGCTAGACCTAACAGGGGGCTCAGGGGTTGGGTAGGAGAGACCCAGTACTTC
CSARPNRGLRGWVGETQYF
>few|TRBV5-4|TRBJ2-7|NA
TGTGCCAGCAGCTCTCGAGACAGCTCCTACGAGCAGTACTTC
CASSSRDSSYEQYF
>NA|TRBV7-2|TRBJ1-1|NA
TGTGCCAGCTGCTGTTTGGCGGGGACGGGCATGAACACTGAAGCTTTCTTT
CASCCLAGTGMNTEAFF
>NA|TRBV29-1|TRBJ1-5|NA
TGCAGCGTTGAAGAATATTTGGGATCGCCCCAGCATTTT
CSVEEYLGSPQHF
>NA|TRBV7-8|TRBJ2-1|TRBD1
TGTGCCAGCAGCCCGTGGAGGACCGGGACAGGGGTGAAAAATGAGCAGTTCTTC
CASSPWRTGTGVKNEQFF
>once|TRBV6-1|TRBJ1-1|TRBD1
TGTGCCAGCAGCCTGGGACAGGGGGCCTACCCGGGGACTGAAGCTTTCTTT
CASSLGQGAYPGTEAFF
>once|TRBV13|TRBJ1-2|TRBD1
TGTGCCAGCAGCTTACGAAGGGCACAGGGGAGTAACTATGGCTACACCTTC
CASSLRRAQGSNYGYTF
>many|TRBV9|TRBJ2-7|NA
TGTGCCAGCAGCGTTGGCGGCTCCTACGAGCAGTACTTC
CASSVGGSYEQYF
>NA|TRBV11-2|TRBJ1-3|NA
TGTGCCACTTCGAGGGAGGCCTCTGGAAACACCATATATTTT
CATSREASGNTIYF
>NA|TRBV20-1|TRBJ1-3|NA
TGCAGTGCTATACCCGATGCCCACTCTGGAAACACCATATATTTT
CSAIPDAHSGNTIYF
>NA|TRBV27|TRBJ2-1|TRBD2
TGTGCCAGCAGTTTCTCACCAGCGGGAGACTCCTACAATGAGCAGTTCTTC
CASSFSPAGDSYNEQFF
>NA|TRBV12-3/TRBV12-4|TRBJ1-3|TRBD1
TGTGCCAGCAGTCCTTGGACAGGCCGAATCTCTGGAAACACCATATATTTT
CASSPWTGRISGNTIYF
>NA|TRBV4-3|TRBJ2-2|NA
TGCGCCAGCAGCCGGCTGGGACAATTCCCCGGGGAGCTGTTTTTT
CASSRLGQFPGELFF
>NA|TRBV20-1|TRBJ2-1|TRBD2
TGCAGTGCTAGAGATCTAGGTAGCGGGATTTACCGTGAGCAGTTCTTC
CSARDLGSGIYREQFF
>NA|TRBV6-5|TRBJ1-5|NA
TGTGCCAGCAGTTACGCGTATCAGGGCGATAGCAATCAGCCCCAGCATTTT
CASSYAYQGDSNQPQHF
>once|TRBV13|TRBJ2-7|TRBD1
TGTGCCAGCAGCTTAGCGACAGGGGGCGCCGAGCAGTACTTC
CASSLATGGAEQYF
>NA|TRBV12-3/TRBV12-4|TRBJ2-5|NA
TGTGCCAGCAGTTTCGGACGGGGCAGTGGAGAGACCCAGTACTTC
CASSFGRGSGETQYF
>NA|TRBV7-9|TRBJ2-7|NA
TGTGCCAGCAGCAAACAGAGCTCCTACGAGCAGTACTTC
CASSKQSSYEQYF
>NA|TRBV24-1|TRBJ1-5|NA
TGTGCCACCAGTGATCGGGACAAGGGAGTAAATCAGCCCCAGCATTTT
CATSDRDKGVNQPQHF
>few|TRBV7-9|TRBJ2-7|NA
TGTGCCAGCAGCTTAGCGCCCGACAGCACCTACGAGCAGTACTTC
CASSLAPDSTYEQYF
>NA|TRBV27|TRBJ1-4|TRBD1
TGTGCCAGCAGTCCCCGACAGGGGGGTGAAAAACTGTTTTTT
CASSPRQGGEKLFF
>NA|TRBV5-6|TRBJ2-7|TRBD1
TGTGCCAGCACCGACGGGACAGCGCCGGACCAGCTTAAAGAGCAGTACTTC
CASTDGTAPDQLKEQYF
>once|TRBV12-3/TRBV12-4|TRBJ2-7|TRBD2
TGTGCCAGCAGTTTAAACCCTAGCGGGAGAAATACCTACGAGCAGTACTTC
CASSLNPSGRNTYEQYF
>NA|TRBV25-1|TRBJ2-5|TRBD2
TGTGCCACCGGACTAGCGGGAAAAGAGACCCAGTACTTC
CATGLAGKETQYF
>NA|TRBV11-2|TRBJ1-2|NA
TGTGCCAGCAGCTTAGAACCCGACTCATGGGGGTCTGGCTATGGCTACACCTTC
CASSLEPDSWGSGYGYTF
>NA|TRBV28|TRBJ2-7|TRBD2
TGTGCCAGCAGTCTCCTTAGCGGGAGCCTCTACGAGCAGTACTTC
CASSLLSGSLYEQYF
>NA|TRBV2|TRBJ2-1|TRBD2
TGTGCCAGCAGTGCGTCTCTAGCGGGAGGTTTGGATGAGCAGTTCTTC
CASSASLAGGLDEQFF
>NA|TRBV7-8|TRBJ2-1|TRBD2
TGTGCCAGCAGCACCGGGACTAGCGGCGGTGAGCAGTTCTTC
CASSTGTSGGEQFF
>NA|TRBV12-3/TRBV12-4|TRBJ2-7|NA
TGTGCCAGCAGTTTAGCTTTAGGGGAGACAGCACAGTACTTC
CASSLALGETAQYF
>few|TRBV6-2/TRBV6-3|TRBJ1-2|NA
TGTGCCAGCAGTTACTCGGTTAGGGGATACGATGGCTACACCTTC
CASSYSVRGYDGYTF
>NA|TRBV20-1|TRBJ2-6|NA
TGCAGTGCTAGAGATCCCAGCGCTGGGGCCAACGTCCTGACTTTC
CSARDPSAGANVLTF
>NA|TRBV7-9|TRBJ2-3|NA
TGTGCCAGCAGCATTAGTTGGGATACGCAGTATTTT
CASSISWDTQYF